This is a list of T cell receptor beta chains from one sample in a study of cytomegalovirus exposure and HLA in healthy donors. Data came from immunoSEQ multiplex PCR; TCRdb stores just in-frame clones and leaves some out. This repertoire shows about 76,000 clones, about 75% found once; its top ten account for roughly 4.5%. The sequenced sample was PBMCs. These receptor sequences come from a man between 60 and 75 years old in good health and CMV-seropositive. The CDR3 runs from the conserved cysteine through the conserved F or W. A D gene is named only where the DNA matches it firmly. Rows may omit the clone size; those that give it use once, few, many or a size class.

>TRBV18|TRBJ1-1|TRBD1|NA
CASRSTGGYPEAFF
TGTGCCAGCCGAAGTACAGGGGGCTATCCTGAAGCTTTCTTT
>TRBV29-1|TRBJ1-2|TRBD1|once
CSVPSGTGVMVGDGYTF
TGCAGCGTCCCCTCCGGGACAGGGGTTATGGTCGGGGATGGCTACACCTTC
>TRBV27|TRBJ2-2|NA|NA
CASSFPFGELFF
TGTGCCAGCAGTTTTCCTTTTGGGGAGCTGTTTTTT
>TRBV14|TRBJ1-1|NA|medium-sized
CASSQDRVEAFF
TGTGCCAGCAGCCAAGATCGAGTTGAAGCTTTCTTT
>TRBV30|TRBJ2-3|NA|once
CAWSPRSSTDTQYF
TGTGCCTGGAGTCCCCGTTCTAGCACAGATACGCAGTATTTT
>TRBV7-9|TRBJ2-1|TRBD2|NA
CASSLEASGINEQFF
TGTGCCAGCAGCTTAGAGGCTAGCGGGATCAATGAGCAGTTCTTC
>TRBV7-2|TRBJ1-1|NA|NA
CASSFPGTEAFF
TGTGCCAGCAGCTTCCCGGGGACTGAAGCTTTCTTT
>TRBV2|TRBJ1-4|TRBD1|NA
CASSPDRGTKLFF
TGTGCCAGCAGTCCGGACAGGGGGACAAAGCTGTTTTTT
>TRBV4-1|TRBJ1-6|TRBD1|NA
CASSYWTGEKNSPLHF
TGCGCCAGCAGCTACTGGACAGGGGAGAAGAATTCACCCCTCCACTTT
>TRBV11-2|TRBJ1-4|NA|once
CASSLDVWGQTNEKLFF
TGTGCCAGCAGCTTGGATGTTTGGGGGCAAACTAATGAAAAACTGTTTTTT
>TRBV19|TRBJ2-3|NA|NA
CASSMGGLLTDTQYF
TGTGCCAGTAGTATGGGGGGTCTGCTTACAGATACGCAGTATTTT
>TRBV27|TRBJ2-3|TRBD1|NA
CASSRMETGTSIDTQYF
TGTGCCAGCAGCCGTATGGAGACAGGGACCTCTATCGATACGCAGTATTTT
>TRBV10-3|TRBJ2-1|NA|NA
CAIRQLASYNEQFF
TGTGCCATTCGGCAGCTAGCGAGCTACAATGAGCAGTTCTTC
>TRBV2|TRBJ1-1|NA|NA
CASRSDEDTEAFF
TGTGCCAGCCGGTCAGATGAGGACACTGAAGCTTTCTTT
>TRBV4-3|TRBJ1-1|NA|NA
CASSQDWHSGEAFF
TGCGCCAGCAGCCAAGATTGGCATTCGGGTGAAGCTTTCTTT
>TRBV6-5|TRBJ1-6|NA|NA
CASSLWGGGNSPLHF
TGTGCCAGCAGTCTCTGGGGGGGTGGGAATTCACCCCTCCACTTT
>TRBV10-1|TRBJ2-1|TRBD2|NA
CASSEGTSGRVYNEQFF
TGCGCCAGCAGTGAGGGGACTAGCGGGAGGGTTTACAATGAGCAGTTCTTC
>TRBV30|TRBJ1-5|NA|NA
CAWSRQSNQPQHF
TGTGCCTGGAGTAGACAAAGCAATCAGCCCCAGCATTTT
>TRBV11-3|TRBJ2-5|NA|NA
CASSLGGGETQYF
TGTGCCAGCAGCTTAGGAGGGGGTGAGACCCAGTACTTC
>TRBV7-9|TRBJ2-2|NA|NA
CASSLAAGLVGELFF
TGTGCCAGCAGCTTAGCGGCAGGCCTGGTCGGGGAGCTGTTTTTT
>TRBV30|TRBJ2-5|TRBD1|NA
CAWSVTRDRHF
TGTGCCTGGAGTGTGACGCGGGACAGGCACTTC
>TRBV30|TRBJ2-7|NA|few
CAWSRSQGNYEQYF
TGTGCCTGGAGTCGCTCGCAGGGAAACTACGAGCAGTACTTC
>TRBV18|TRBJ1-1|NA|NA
CASSPLYTGRTEAFF
TGTGCCAGCTCACCTCTCTACACAGGGCGCACTGAAGCTTTCTTT
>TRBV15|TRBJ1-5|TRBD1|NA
CATRSQGASQPQHF
TGTGCCACCAGGTCCCAGGGGGCCTCTCAGCCCCAGCATTTT
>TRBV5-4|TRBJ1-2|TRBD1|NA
CASSLAGTGGYGYTF
TGTGCCAGCAGCTTGGCCGGGACAGGGGGCTATGGCTACACCTTC
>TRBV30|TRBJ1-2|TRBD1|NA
CAWSWYRGLNGYTF
TGTGCCTGGAGTTGGTACAGGGGGCTGAATGGCTACACCTTC
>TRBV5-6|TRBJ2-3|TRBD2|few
CASSGTSGATSYTDTQYF
TGTGCCAGCAGCGGGACTAGCGGGGCTACGTCCTACACAGATACGCAGTATTTT
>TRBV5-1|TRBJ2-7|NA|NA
CASSHIRGYEQYF
TGCGCCAGCAGCCATATAAGGGGATACGAGCAGTACTTC
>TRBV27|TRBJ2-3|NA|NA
CASNPDFTDTQYF
TGTGCCAGCAATCCAGACTTCACAGATACGCAGTATTTT
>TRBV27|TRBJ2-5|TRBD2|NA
CASSPGGAKTQYF
TGTGCCAGCAGCCCCGGGGGGGCGAAAACCCAGTACTTC
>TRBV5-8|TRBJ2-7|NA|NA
CASSGNRGSEQYF
TGTGCCAGCAGCGGTAACCGAGGATCCGAGCAGTACTTC
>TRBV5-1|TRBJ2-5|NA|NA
CASSWREGSETQYF
TGCGCCAGCAGCTGGCGGGAAGGTTCGGAGACCCAGTACTTC
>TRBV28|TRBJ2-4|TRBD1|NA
CASSVGTGLAKNIQYF
TGTGCCAGCAGTGTGGGGACAGGGCTAGCCAAAAACATTCAGTACTTC
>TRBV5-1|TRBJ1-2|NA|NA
CASSLQGGGYTF
TGCGCCAGCAGCTTGCAAGGGGGTGGTTACACCTTC
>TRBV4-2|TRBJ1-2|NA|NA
CASSQPSGWAGRENYGYTF
TGTGCCAGCAGCCAACCCTCGGGGTGGGCAGGGAGGGAGAACTATGGCTACACCTTC
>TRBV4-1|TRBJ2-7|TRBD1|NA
CASSQGTGLYEQYF
TGCGCCAGCAGCCAGGGGACAGGGCTCTACGAGCAGTACTTC
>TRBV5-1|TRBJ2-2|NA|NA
CASMGGSANTGELFF
TGCGCCAGCATGGGGGGTAGCGCGAACACCGGGGAGCTGTTTTTT